This is a list of T cell receptor beta chains from one sample in a study of beta chain features in type 1 diabetes. Assay used: immunoSEQ multiplex PCR; TCRdb lists only in-frame clones, some missing. The sample has 85,000 to 110,000 clones, 25% to 30% seen once. Sequenced material: central memory CD4+ T cells from blood. The receptors were sampled from a woman aged 18-30 years with type 1 diabetes. Both conserved end residues are part of each CDR3. The D gene is left open where the match is weak. Some rows mark clone size as missing; the rest say once, few, many or name a class of expanded clone.

CDR3aa	CDR3nt	d_gene	len	v_gene	j_gene	abundance
CAWSANKGVTGELFF	TGTGCCTGGAGTGCGAACAAAGGGGTCACCGGGGAGCTGTTTTTT	-	15	TRBV30	TRBJ2-2	few
CSVESRGRYNEQFF	TGCAGCGTTGAGTCCCGGGGAAGGTACAATGAGCAGTTCTTC	-	14	TRBV29-1	TRBJ2-1	few
CATSRPTLAGDTQYF	TGTGCCACCAGCAGGCCGACTTTGGCGGGAGATACGCAGTATTTT	-	15	TRBV15	TRBJ2-3	few
CASRGLAGVRLDEQFF	TGCGCCAGCAGGGGACTAGCGGGAGTCCGGCTGGATGAGCAGTTCTTC	TRBD2	16	TRBV4-1	TRBJ2-1	-
CASSEEGQIENEKLFF	TGTGCCAGCAGCGAGGAGGGACAGATCGAAAATGAAAAACTGTTTTTT	TRBD1	16	TRBV9	TRBJ1-4	-
CASSLAGVQRNEQFF	TGTGCCAGCAGCTTAGCGGGAGTACAGCGCAATGAGCAGTTCTTC	-	15	TRBV7-2	TRBJ2-1	-
CASSLDRGRYYGYTF	TGTGCCAGCAGCTTAGACAGGGGGCGATATTATGGCTACACCTTC	TRBD1	15	TRBV7-9	TRBJ1-2	few
CAISPAPGLADLGTGELFF	TGTGCCATCAGCCCCGCCCCGGGACTAGCGGACCTCGGCACCGGGGAGCTGTTTTTT	TRBD2	19	TRBV10-3	TRBJ2-2	few
CAIGGQLDTDTQYF	TGTGCCATCGGCGGACAGCTAGACACAGATACGCAGTATTTT	-	14	TRBV10-3	TRBJ2-3	-
CASRRTSGKETQYF	TGTGCCAGCAGGAGAACTAGCGGCAAAGAGACCCAGTACTTC	TRBD2	14	TRBV27	TRBJ2-5	-
CASSPPTSGRFYEQYF	TGTGCCAGCAGCCCGCCGACTAGCGGGCGTTTCTACGAGCAGTACTTC	TRBD2	16	TRBV7-2	TRBJ2-7	few
CASSYSTSVDTEAFF	TGTGCCAGCAGTTACTCGACATCCGTGGACACTGAAGCTTTCTTT	-	15	TRBV6-5	TRBJ1-1	-
CASSLGQGREAFF	TGCGCCAGCAGCTTGGGGCAGGGAAGAGAGGCTTTCTTT	-	13	TRBV5-1	TRBJ1-1	-